Each of the 29 T cell receptor beta chains below was sequenced from the same sample in a study of T cell changes during pregnancy in multiple sclerosis. Some clones are missing from TCRdb's copy, which holds only in-frame ones; the method was immunoSEQ multiplex PCR. The sample has roughly 80,000 clones, 93% seen once. The input for sequencing was peripheral blood, taken in the second trimester of pregnancy. Receptor source: a female donor with multiple sclerosis, enrolled in a pregnancy study.

This rearrangement joins TRBV2 to TRBJ1-1, with D maybe TRBD1 (6 bases). V dropped 8 bases and J dropped 5 bases, with 15 bases sitting between them. CDR3 length: 13 residues. CDR1 is SNHLY and CDR2 is FYNNEI in the germline V gene. The CDR3 protein is CASSRGGGTEAFF. The CDR3 DNA reads as TGTGCCAGCTCCAGGGGTGGTGGGACTGAAGCTTTCTTT.

V usage is TRBV5-1 and J usage is TRBJ1-3; D remains ambiguous. Trimming took 0 bases from V and 0 from J, leaving 10 bases between them. This CDR3 is 16 amino acids long. Looked up from germline, CDR1 is SGHRS and CDR2 is YFSETQ. CDR3 DNA: TGCGCCAGCAGCTTGGTGCAGGCCGACTCTGGAAACACCATATATTTT. Protein sequence: CASSLVQADSGNTIYF.

V and J are TRBV27 and TRBJ1-2; D is undetermined. CDR1 and CDR2 from the germline V gene are MNHEY and SMNVEV (reference sequence). This CDR3 is 14 amino acids long. Trimming took 6 bases from V and 14 from J, leaving 25 bases between them. The CDR3 coding sequence is TGTGCCAGCAGCCCCTGGAGCGGCCCCAGTATTTGGACCTTC. It encodes CASSPWSGPSIWTF.

J is TRBJ2-5 and V is TRBV18; a possible D gene is TRBD1 (5 bases). Trimming took 7 bases from V and 2 from J, leaving 8 bases between them. Germline V gives CDR1 KGHSH, CDR2 LQKENI. The CDR3 sequence is 12 residues long. The CDR3 region has the DNA TGTGCCAGCTGTCAGGGACAAGAGACCCAGTACTTC. Its protein product is CASCQGQETQYF.

This clone was counted once. The CDR3 reads CSALLTGHEQFF. As DNA, the CDR3 is TGCAGCGCCTTACTAACAGGGCATGAGCAGTTCTTC. The genes are TRBV29-1 and TRBJ2-1; D may be TRBD1 (6 bases). The V end was cut by 7 bases, the J end by 8 bases, with 15 bases between. The CDR3 length is 12 residues. Germline V gene data show CDR1 as SQVTM and CDR2 as ANQGSEA.

The chain couples TRBV28 to TRBJ2-1; tentatively, D is TRBD1 (6 bases). The CDR3 covers 17 residues. V lost 2 bases and J lost 8, with 22 bases in between. The germline gives CDR1 MDHEN, CDR2 SYDVKM. DNA of the CDR3: TGTGCCAGCAGTTTAGAGGCCCGTATGGGGGCGGTCGATGAGCAGTTCTTC. It encodes CASSLEARMGAVDEQFF.

Here the CDR3 reads CASSEYRDPNTEAFF. CDR3 DNA: TGTGCCAGCAGTGAATACAGGGATCCGAACACTGAAGCTTTCTTT. The V and J genes are TRBV2 and TRBJ1-1; D is possibly TRBD1 (6 bases). The CDR3 length is 15 residues. CDR1 is SNHLY, CDR2 FYNNEI, per germline. Trimming pared 2 bases from V and 1 base from J, leaving 11 bases between. The variable domain in full, completed from reference TRBV2 and TRBJ1-1, reads EPEVTQTPSHQVTQMGQEVILRCVPISNHLYFYWYRQILGQKVEFLVSFYNNEISEKSEIFDDQFSVERPDGSNFTLKIRSTKLEDSAMYFCASSEYRDPNTEAFFGQGTRLTVV.

This sequence joins TRBV6-4 and TRBJ2-2; perhaps TRBD1 as D (5 bases). V was shortened by 3 bases and J by 3 bases, with 5 bases between the two germline ends. The CDR3 has 13 amino acids. CDR1 and CDR2 (germline): MRHNA, SNTAGT. CDR3 DNA sequence: TGTGCCAGCAGTGAAGGGGACACCGGGGAGCTGTTTTTT. Its translation is CASSEGDTGELFF.

The chain's CDR3 is CASSSMSTINNEQFF. The CDR3 DNA reads as TGTGCCAGCAGCTCTATGTCTACGATAAACAATGAGCAGTTCTTC. The chain has TRBV7-6 and TRBJ2-1, with D uncertain. Germline CDR1 SGHVS, CDR2 FNYEAQ. Between the trimmed V and J ends, which lost 4 bases and 5 bases, there was a span of 15 bases. The CDR3 is 15 amino acids.

The chain recombines TRBV7-2 with TRBJ1-4; TRBD1 matches at 11 bases. Germline values: CDR1 SGHTA, CDR2 FQGNSA. The J segment lost 10 bases and the V segment lost 1 base, leaving 5 bases of the junction unmatched. The CDR3 runs to 15 residues. This CDR3 is CASSLGRDRGGKLFF. The CDR3 DNA follows: TGTGCCAGCAGCTTAGGCCGGGACAGGGGGGGAAAACTGTTTTTT.

Only one count was recorded for this clone. The rearrangement links TRBV27 to TRBJ2-1; no clear D. Trimming took off 0 bases at V and 8 bases at J, with 5 bases between the two ends. Germline CDR1 and CDR2: MNHEY and SMNVEV (reference sequence). The CDR3 runs to 12 residues. The CDR3 protein is CASSLSLDEQFF. CDR3 sequence (DNA): TGTGCCAGCAGTTTATCGCTAGATGAGCAGTTCTTC.

This clone was detected a few times. J is TRBJ1-1 and V is TRBV20-1, with D possibly being TRBD1 (5 bases). The CDR3 covers 9 residues. The V and J ends lost 6 bases and 10 bases respectively, with 9 bases between them. Per the germline V gene, CDR1 is DFQATT and CDR2 is SNEGSKA (reference sequence). This CDR3 reads CSAGTSAFF. CDR3 DNA: TGCAGTGCGGGGACTTCAGCTTTCTTT.

The CDR3 region is CASQSGNTIYF. CDR3 coding DNA: TGTGCCAGCCAGTCTGGAAACACCATATATTTT. The genes are TRBV6-1 and TRBJ1-3, with D unclear. This CDR3 comprises 11 residues. Trimming removed 8 bases at V and 1 base at J, with 3 bases between. CDR1 and CDR2 from the germline V gene are MNHNS and SASEGT.

CDR3 in amino acids: CASSDSGQGYTGELFF. CDR3 bases: TGTGCCAGCAGTGACTCGGGACAGGGGTACACCGGGGAGCTGTTTTTT. The V and J genes are TRBV6-4 and TRBJ2-2; 10 nucleotides align to TRBD1. The CDR3 spans 16 residues. Germline V gene lookup returns CDR1 MRHNA and CDR2 SNTAGT. Unmatched junction bases numbered 1, after V lost 0 bases and J lost 3 bases.

In DNA form, the CDR3 reads TGTGCCAGCAGCTTAGTGGGAAGAAGACAGGGGGCACCATCCTACGAGCAGTACTTC. This encodes CASSLVGRRQGAPSYEQYF. The V gene is TRBV7-9, the J gene TRBJ2-7, with 10 bases that match TRBD1. Per the germline V gene, CDR1 is SEHNR and CDR2 is FQNEAQ (reference sequence). Unmatched junction bases numbered 13, after V lost 1 base and J lost 1 base. The CDR3 has 19 amino acids. Filled out from reference TRBV7-9 and TRBJ2-7, the complete variable domain reads DTGVSQNPRHKITKRGQNVTFRCDPISEHNRLYWYRQTLGQGPEFLTYFQNEAQLEKSRLLSDRFSAERPKGSFSTLEIQRTEQGDSAMYLCASSLVGRRQGAPSYEQYFGPGTRLTVT.

The chain employs TRBV7-8 and TRBJ1-2; D might be TRBD1 (6 bases). Germline values: CDR1 SGHVS, CDR2 FQNEAQ. This CDR3 is built from 13 residues. V shed 7 bases and J shed 5 bases, with 14 bases lying between them. The CDR3 bases are TGTGCCAGCACCTCAGGGACAATGTATGGCTACACCTTC. Translated: CASTSGTMYGYTF. Looking up the rest from reference TRBV7-8 and TRBJ1-2 gives the full variable domain: GAGVSQSPRYKVAKRGQDVALRCDPISGHVSLFWYQQALGQGPEFLTYFQNEAQLDKSGLPSDRFFAERPEGSVSTLKIQRTQQEDSAVYLCASTSGTMYGYTFGSGTRLTVV.

The rearrangement links TRBV28 to TRBJ2-7, with 11 bases matching TRBD2. The CDR3 is 16 amino acids. The germline V gene has CDR1 MDHEN and CDR2 SYDVKM. Trimming removed 1 base from V and 2 bases from J; junction bases left unmatched: 4. The CDR3 spells CASSLLAGGSPYEQYF. The CDR3, as DNA: TGTGCCAGCAGTTTATTAGCGGGAGGGTCACCCTACGAGCAGTACTTC.

The chain has TRBV11-1 and TRBJ2-5; D might be TRBD2 (5 bases). Trimming stripped 6 bases from V and 5 bases from J, with 13 bases between. The CDR3 runs 13 residues. CDR1 and CDR2 (germline): SGHAT, FQDESV (reference sequence). The CDR3 is CASSSLAAETQYF. CDR3 DNA sequence: TGTGCCAGCAGTTCCCTAGCAGCTGAGACCCAGTACTTC. The full variable domain, with the rest looked up from reference TRBV11-1 and TRBJ2-5, is EAEVAQSPRYKITEKSQAVAFWCDPISGHATLYWYRQILGQGPELLVQFQDESVVDDSQLPKDRFSAERLKGVDSTLKIQPAELGDSAMYLCASSSLAAETQYFGPGTRLLVL.

The rearrangement uses TRBV7-8 and TRBJ2-2; 7 nucleotides match TRBD1. This CDR3 contains 20 residues. CDR1 and CDR2 from the germline V gene are SGHVS and FQNEAQ. The J segment lost 0 bases and the V segment lost 5 bases, leaving 18 bases of the junction unmatched. The CDR3 region is CASSARSQDRFPPNTGELFF. The CDR3 bases are TGTGCCAGCAGCGCACGGTCGCAGGACAGGTTCCCACCGAACACCGGGGAGCTGTTTTTT.

The chain employs TRBV6-6 and TRBJ1-2; D call uncertain. The germline V and J ends were trimmed by 9 bases and 0 bases, with 8 bases remaining between them. Looked up from germline, CDR1 is MNHNY and CDR2 is SVGAGI (reference sequence). The CDR3 is 12 amino acids. CDR3 residues: CASQLSNYGYTF. The DNA of the CDR3 is TGTGCCAGTCAGTTGTCTAACTATGGCTACACCTTC.

The chain links TRBV5-6 to TRBJ2-3; 7 nucleotides agree with TRBD1. The trim removed 2 bases at V and 3 bases at J, leaving 6 bases unmatched. The length of the CDR3 is 15 residues. Germline CDR1 and CDR2: SGHDT and YYEEEE. CDR3 region: CASSFTGVGTDTQYF. The CDR3 coding sequence is TGTGCCAGCAGCTTTACAGGGGTGGGGACAGATACGCAGTATTTT.

The rearrangement uses TRBV9 and TRBJ2-3; no clear D. V lost 4 bases and J 5 bases, leaving 8 bases between the germline ends. CDR1 is SGDLS, CDR2 YYNGEE, per germline. The CDR3 is 12 amino acids. The CDR3 bases are TGTGCCAGCAGCCCAACTCGAGATACGCAGTATTTT. Encoded protein: CASSPTRDTQYF.

This chain uses TRBV19 with TRBJ1-2, with D maybe TRBD1 (5 bases). Per the germline V gene, CDR1 is LNHDA and CDR2 is SQIVND (reference sequence). The CDR3 sequence is 13 residues long. The ends were cut back, 6 bases at V and 7 bases at J, with 15 bases in the middle. The CDR3 sequence: CASSTGGDAGYTF. The DNA of the CDR3 is TGTGCCAGTAGCACCGGGGGTGACGCTGGCTACACCTTC.

This chain connects TRBV29-1 to TRBJ2-6; no clear D gene. Germline V gene data show CDR1 as SQVTM and CDR2 as ANQGSEA. The length of the CDR3 is 12 residues. V shed 6 bases and J shed 0 bases, with 3 bases lying between them. The chain's CDR3 is CSVYSGANVLTF. The CDR3 DNA reads as TGCAGCGTGTACTCTGGGGCCAACGTCCTGACTTTC.

The chain is built from TRBV9 and TRBJ1-2; 7 bases map to TRBD1. Trimming took 0 bases from V and 8 from J; bases not matched to a gene: 10. Germline CDR1 SGDLS, CDR2 YYNGEE. The CDR3 is made up of 15 amino acids. The CDR3 DNA reads TGTGCCAGCAGCGTAGCAGGCAGGGGGACGGAAGGCTACACCTTC. It yields the protein CASSVAGRGTEGYTF.

The genes are TRBV29-1 and TRBJ2-7, with a tentative D call TRBD1 (6 bases). CDR3 length: 13 amino acids. V lost 5 bases and J 0 bases, leaving 11 bases between the germline ends. CDR1 and CDR2 (germline): SQVTM, ANQGSEA. CDR3 DNA: TGCAGCGTTCGACAGGTGAGCTCCTACGAGCAGTACTTC. The encoded protein is CSVRQVSSYEQYF.

V gene TRBV28 combines with J gene TRBJ2-1; D is uncertain. The V and J ends lost 8 bases and 4 bases respectively, with 9 bases between them. The CDR3 is made up of 12 amino acids. Per germline, CDR1 MDHEN and CDR2 SYDVKM. The CDR3 region is CASGQNYNEQFF. DNA for the CDR3: TGTGCCAGCGGGCAGAATTACAATGAGCAGTTCTTC.

The DNA for the CDR3 is TGCGCCAGCAGCCAGGGGGGGGAGGGTGAAGCTTTCTTT. It specifies CASSQGGEGEAFF. V gene TRBV4-1 combines with J gene TRBJ1-1, with D possibly being TRBD1 (5 bases). Germline V gene sequence: CDR1 MGHRA, CDR2 YSYEKL. CDR3 length: 13 amino acids. V was cut by 3 bases and J by 7 bases, with 12 bases left in between.

V gene TRBV6-5 combines with J gene TRBJ2-1; 8 nucleotides match TRBD2. V lost 2 bases to trimming and J lost 5 bases; unmatched junction nucleotides: 2. The CDR3 extends over 14 amino acids. Per the germline V gene, CDR1 is MNHEY and CDR2 is SVGAGI. DNA of the CDR3: TGTGCCAGCAGTTACCGGGAGGGGGACAATGAGCAGTTCTTC. Protein product: CASSYREGDNEQFF.